This passage covers 30 T cell receptor beta chains from one sample sequenced in a study of T cells in tumors after PD-1 blockade. Data came from immunoSEQ multiplex PCR; TCRdb stores just in-frame clones and leaves some out. The table includes approximately 30,000 clones, 73% detected once. The sample in question was PBMCs, obtained after anti-PD-1 treatment. These receptor sequences come from a human donor with basal cell carcinoma.

J is TRBJ1-1 and V is TRBV24-1; D call uncertain. There are 13 residues in the CDR3. With 4 bases removed from V and 6 bases from J, the gap between germline ends came to 11 bases. The germline V gene encodes CDR1 KGHDR and CDR2 SFDVKD. Written as DNA, the CDR3 is TGTGCCACCAGTGACCCCCTTCAGGCTGAAGCTTTCTTT. Its translation: CATSDPLQAEAFF.

The rearrangement joins TRBV2 to TRBJ2-2; 9 positions match TRBD2. CDR3 length equals 16 residues. V shed 4 bases and J 5 bases; nucleotides not matched to a gene: 8. Germline V gene data show CDR1 as SNHLY and CDR2 as FYNNEI. The CDR3 sequence is CASSGGGRAGTGELFF. CDR3 coding DNA: TGTGCCAGCAGTGGAGGCGGGAGGGCCGGGACCGGGGAGCTGTTTTTT.

The rearrangement links TRBV21-1 to TRBJ1-2; the D call of TRBD1 is as the table states it, not checked on the DNA. TRBV21-1 is recorded as a pseudogene. CDR3 length equals 14 residues. CDR3 amino acids: CASSPWGQGDGYTF. The CDR3 DNA sequence: TGTGCCAGCAGCCCCTGGGGACAGGGAGATGGCTACACCTTC.

This clone occurred a few times. This CDR3 is CASSLVGGPDNQPQHF. The CDR3 DNA reads as TGTGCCAGCAGCTTGGTCGGGGGGCCCGACAATCAGCCCCAGCATTTT. V and J are TRBV5-6 and TRBJ1-5; tentative D call: TRBD1 (6 bases). Germline CDR1 reads SGHDT; CDR2 reads YYEEEE. V lost 0 bases, J lost 3 bases, and 13 bases lay in between. This CDR3 is built from 16 residues.

V and J are TRBV27 and TRBJ2-7; D might be TRBD2 (5 bases). The CDR3 consists of 16 residues. Trimming took off 2 bases at V and 1 base at J, with 15 bases between the two ends. Germline V gene sequence: CDR1 MNHEY, CDR2 SMNVEV (reference sequence). CDR3 DNA sequence: TGTGCCAGCAGTTTACTGAGCAGCGGCTCGTCCTACGAGCAGTACTTC. Amino acids: CASSLLSSGSSYEQYF.

The chain joins TRBV15 to TRBJ2-1, with D uncertain. The germline V and J ends were trimmed by 1 base and 5 bases, with 12 bases remaining between them. Per germline, CDR1 LNHNV and CDR2 YYDKDF (reference sequence). The CDR3 totals 15 residues. In DNA form, the CDR3 reads TGTGCCACCAGCAGAGCATTCCAGGCCCACAATGAGCAGTTCTTC. It specifies CATSRAFQAHNEQFF. Full variable domain (outside the CDR3, taken from reference TRBV15 and TRBJ2-1): DAMVIQNPRYQVTQFGKPVTLSCSQTLNHNVMYWYQQKSSQAPKLLFHYYDKDFNNEADTPDNFQSRRPNTSFCFLDIRSPGLGDTAMYLCATSRAFQAHNEQFFGPGTRLTVL.

J is TRBJ1-2 and V is TRBV5-1; unclear D gene. CDR3 length equals 14 residues. The ends were cut back, 0 bases at V and 8 bases at J, with 14 bases in the middle. Germline V CDR1 and CDR2: SGHRS, YFSETQ. CDR3 region: CASSLGQDRGGYTF. As DNA, the CDR3 is TGCGCCAGCAGCTTGGGGCAGGATAGAGGCGGCTACACCTTC.

The rearrangement uses TRBV30 and TRBJ1-2; 7 nucleotides align to TRBD1. CDR3 length equals 13 residues. Germline V lookup: CDR1 GTSNPN, CDR2 SVGIG (reference sequence). V gave up 7 bases and J gave up 3 bases; unmatched junction bases: 8. The CDR3 region has the DNA TGTGCCTCGCCGACAGGGTCGCACTATGGCTACACCTTC. Encoded protein: CASPTGSHYGYTF.

A note on this clone: Other DNA sequences in this sample translate to the same CDR3. This chain joins TRBV12-3 or TRBV12-4 and TRBJ2-3; D gene unclear. Trimming shortened V by 6 bases and J by 3 bases, and 4 bases separated the two germline ends. The CDR3 sequence is 11 residues long. The CDR3: CASSLTDTQYF. The CDR3 DNA reads TGTGCCAGCAGCTTGACAGATACGCAGTATTTT.

The J gene is TRBJ2-3, the V gene TRBV6-5; D perhaps matches TRBD1 (6 bases). Trimming took off 4 bases at V and 6 bases at J, with 11 bases between the two ends. The CDR3 runs to 13 residues. CDR1 is MNHEY, CDR2 SVGAGI, per germline. CDR3 sequence (DNA): TGTGCCAGCAGTTCTGGACAGTATGATACGCAGTATTTT. It encodes CASSSGQYDTQYF.

V usage is TRBV7-7 and J usage is TRBJ2-3; possible D gene TRBD1, 6 bases. This CDR3 region has 16 residues. The V gene lost 5 bases and the J gene lost 0 bases, with 15 bases spanning the gap. Germline CDR1 reads SSHAT; CDR2 reads FNYEAQ (reference sequence). In nucleotides, the CDR3 is TGTGCCAGCAGCCCATTAAGGGGACATAGCACAGATACGCAGTATTTT. Encoded protein: CASSPLRGHSTDTQYF.

The chain recombines TRBV5-4 with TRBJ2-3, with 13 bases lining up with TRBD2. J gave up 3 bases and V 3 bases, and 4 bases lay outside the gene matches. The CDR3 runs 16 residues. Germline V lookup: CDR1 SGHNT, CDR2 YYREEE (reference sequence). The CDR3 protein is CASSSGTSGVTDTQYF. CDR3 nucleotide sequence: TGTGCCAGCAGCTCCGGGACTAGCGGGGTAACAGATACGCAGTATTTT.

This clone was seen only once. CDR3 DNA sequence: TGTGCCAGCAGTAGCGGGGGGGCCTCGTACAATGAGCAGTTCTTC. It translates to CASSSGGASYNEQFF. This chain joins TRBV6-2 or TRBV6-3 and TRBJ2-1; TRBD2 aligns across 10 bases. This CDR3 spans 15 amino acids. The ends lost 5 bases at V and 4 bases at J; junction bases unmatched: 5. Germline CDR1 MNHEY, CDR2 SVGEGT.

This chain joins TRBV19 and TRBJ1-1; tentative D call: TRBD1 (6 bases). V was trimmed by 5 bases and J by 5 bases, leaving 12 bases between them. This CDR3 is built from 13 residues. Looked up from germline, CDR1 is LNHDA and CDR2 is SQIVND (reference sequence). The CDR3 loop is CASSPRGQTEAFF. CDR3 nucleotide sequence: TGTGCCAGTAGTCCACGCGGACAGACTGAAGCTTTCTTT.

V and J are TRBV7-3 and TRBJ2-7; no definite D call. This CDR3 is 13 amino acids long. CDR1 is SGHTA and CDR2 is FQGTGA in the germline V gene. With 0 bases removed from V and 5 bases from J, the gap between germline ends came to 8 bases. This chain's CDR3 is CASSLTRWDEQYF. CDR3 sequence (DNA): TGTGCCAGCAGCTTAACCAGATGGGACGAGCAGTACTTC.

This chain links TRBV28 with TRBJ1-1; maybe TRBD1 (6 bases). V was pared by 5 bases and J by 0 bases, with 7 bases between. The germline V gene has CDR1 MDHEN and CDR2 SYDVKM. The CDR3 runs 13 residues. The CDR3 DNA follows: TGTGCCAGCAGTGGACAGCTGAACACTGAAGCTTTCTTT. Translated: CASSGQLNTEAFF.

This sequence joins TRBV19 and TRBJ1-5, with 9 nucleotides matching TRBD1. Germline trimming cut 5 bases from V and 7 bases from J; bases unmatched to any gene: 9. The CDR3 is 15 amino acids. Germline values: CDR1 LNHDA, CDR2 SQIVND (reference sequence). CDR3 region: CASSYRDRVGQPQHF. DNA of the CDR3: TGTGCCAGTAGTTACCGGGACAGGGTGGGCCAGCCCCAGCATTTT. The entire variable domain, with the rest obtained from reference TRBV19 and TRBJ1-5, is as follows: DGGITQSPKYLFRKEGQNVTLSCEQNLNHDAMYWYRQDPGQGLRLIYYSQIVNDFQKGDIAEGYSVSREKKESFPLTVTSAQKNPTAFYLCASSYRDRVGQPQHFGDGTRLSIL.

This chain links TRBV6-1 with TRBJ1-2, with D perhaps TRBD1 (5 bases). The ends were cut back, 2 bases at V and 4 bases at J, with 14 bases in the middle. The length of the CDR3 is 15 residues. Looked up from germline, CDR1 is MNHNS and CDR2 is SASEGT. In DNA, the CDR3 is TGTGCCAGCAGTGAACAGGATGGGACGGTCTATGGCTACACCTTC. Protein sequence: CASSEQDGTVYGYTF.

V is TRBV3-1 (or the pseudogene TRBV3-2) and J is TRBJ1-6, with D possibly being TRBD1 (6 bases). The CDR3 runs 15 residues. Trimming removed 5 bases from V and 7 bases from J, with 15 bases in between. CDR1 LGHDT and CDR2 YNNKEL come from the germline V gene (reference sequence). The CDR3 sequence: CASSTQTGSNSPLHF. CDR3 nucleotides: TGTGCCAGCAGCACCCAGACAGGTTCCAATTCACCCCTCCACTTT.

The gene calls are TRBV7-8 and TRBJ1-2; D possibly corresponds to TRBD1 (5 bases). This CDR3 has 13 residues. V dropped 6 bases and J dropped 8 bases, with 16 bases sitting between them. The germline gives CDR1 SGHVS, CDR2 FQNEAQ. The CDR3 DNA is TGTGCCAGCAGTTCCCCGGGGCTTGACGGCTACACCTTC. It yields the protein CASSSPGLDGYTF.

This rearrangement joins TRBV30 to TRBJ2-5; D possibly corresponds to TRBD2 (8 bases). The CDR3 contains 15 residues. The germline V and J ends were trimmed by 0 bases and 4 bases, with 15 bases remaining between them. The germline CDR1 and CDR2 sequences are GTSNPN and SVGIG (reference sequence). In DNA, the CDR3 is TGTGCCTGGAGTGTACCCAGGGGGACTAGAGAGACCCAGTACTTC. Translating gives CAWSVPRGTRETQYF. Using reference TRBV30 and TRBJ2-5 for the parts outside the CDR3, the full variable domain is SQTIHQWPATLVQPVGSPLSLECTVEGTSNPNLYWYRQAAGRGLQLLFYSVGIGQISSEVPQNLSASRPQDRQFILSSKKLLLSDSGFYLCAWSVPRGTRETQYFGPGTRLLVL.

The V gene is TRBV6-5, the J gene TRBJ2-7, with a weak D call TRBD2 (5 bases). The CDR3 spans 14 residues. V lost 2 bases and J lost 6, with 14 bases in between. CDR1 MNHEY and CDR2 SVGAGI come from the germline V gene. The CDR3 loop is CASSYDRTAGEQYF. The CDR3 nucleotides are TGTGCCAGCAGTTACGACCGTACGGCGGGCGAGCAGTACTTC.

The V and J genes are TRBV21-1 and TRBJ2-5; the table's D call, TRBD1, has no DNA check behind it. TRBV21-1 is a known pseudogene. The CDR3 has 18 amino acids. The CDR3 DNA sequence: TGTGCCAGCAGCAAAAACTGGGGACAGGGCCCTCTCCAAGAGACCCAGTACTTC. This sequence encodes CASSKNWGQGPLQETQYF.

The gene calls are TRBV2 and TRBJ2-1; D remains ambiguous. The V end lost 5 bases, the J end lost 0 bases, and 5 bases lay between the germline ends. The CDR3 length is 13 residues. Germline values: CDR1 SNHLY, CDR2 FYNNEI. The CDR3 coding sequence is TGTGCCAGCAGTTTGAGCTCCTACAATGAGCAGTTCTTC. This gives the protein CASSLSSYNEQFF.

The chain uses TRBV6-5 and TRBJ2-3, with D uncertain. Germline values: CDR1 MNHEY, CDR2 SVGAGI. Trimming shortened V by 0 bases and J by 2 bases, and 6 bases separated the two germline ends. The CDR3 is made up of 14 amino acids. The CDR3 sequence: CASSYSRNTDTQYF. The CDR3, as DNA: TGTGCCAGCAGTTACTCTCGGAACACAGATACGCAGTATTTT.

The chain employs TRBV28 and TRBJ1-1, with 8 positions matching TRBD1. Per germline, CDR1 MDHEN and CDR2 SYDVKM. Losses at the gene ends were 4 bases for V and 0 bases for J; bases not matched to a gene: 1. The CDR3 is 14 residues long. The CDR3 DNA sequence: TGTGCCAGCAGTTGGGACAGGCTGAACACTGAAGCTTTCTTT. Its protein product is CASSWDRLNTEAFF.

The rearrangement uses TRBV19 and TRBJ1-2, with D perhaps matching TRBD1 (6 bases). CDR3 size: 13 residues. Germline-derived CDR1 and CDR2 are LNHDA and SQIVND (reference sequence). V was cut by 5 bases and J by 7 bases, with 14 bases left in between. The DNA of the CDR3 is TGTGCCAGTAGTGCTACAGGGACTGGTGGCTACACCTTC. Its protein product is CASSATGTGGYTF.

This clone has a count of ten or more. The J gene is TRBJ1-2, the V gene TRBV9, with TRBD1 identical over 9 bases. This CDR3 is 13 amino acids long. Germline trimming cut 4 bases from V and 6 bases from J; bases unmatched to any gene: 4. Germline V gene lookup returns CDR1 SGDLS and CDR2 YYNGEE. The CDR3 here is CASSSQGAHGYTF. Written as DNA, the CDR3 is TGTGCCAGCAGCTCACAGGGGGCGCATGGCTACACCTTC.

The chain employs TRBV5-1 and TRBJ1-2; D not resolved. The V gene's germline CDR1 is SGHRS and CDR2 YFSETQ. The length of the CDR3 is 13 residues. Trimming cost V 0 bases and J 4 bases, with 7 bases left between them. The DNA of the CDR3 is TGCGCCAGCAGCTTGGACGTTTCCTATGGCTACACCTTC. This gives the protein CASSLDVSYGYTF.

The rearrangement links TRBV4-2 to TRBJ2-3; 13 nucleotides agree with TRBD2. Trimming took 4 bases from V and 4 from J; bases not matched to a gene: 5. There are 16 residues in the CDR3. CDR1 LGHNA and CDR2 YNFKEQ come from the germline V gene. DNA for the CDR3: TGTGCCAGCAGCCTCTCACTAGCGGGAGGGTCAGATACGCAGTATTTT. Amino acid sequence: CASSLSLAGGSDTQYF.